This T cell receptor beta chain was profiled in a study of T cell responses to AZD1222 COVID-19 vaccine. CDR1 is LNHDA, CDR2 SQIVND, per germline (reference sequence). V was cut by 3 bases and J by 0 bases, with 11 bases left in between. The CDR3 extends over 16 amino acids. On this clone itself: Its specificity is unknown.

Study-wide findings and caveats: Just 5 to 7 AZD1222 recipients were seropositive at baseline.

The data were produced by immunoSEQ multiplex PCR, yet TCRdb's version contains in-frame clones alone and is incomplete. The table lists around 99,000 clones, about 89% of them singletons, with less than 8% in the top ten. This receptor was identified in an adult in good health. The sequenced sample was peripheral blood, obtained on day 0 of AZD1222 vaccination. The V call is TRBV19, the J call TRBJ1-4; D unresolved. CDR3 DNA sequence: TGTGCCAGTAGTATGAGTTGGGCAGCAACTAATGAAAAACTGTTTTTT. This sequence encodes CASSMSWAATNEKLFF. Variable domain in full (rest from reference TRBV19 and TRBJ1-4): DGGITQSPKYLFRKEGQNVTLSCEQNLNHDAMYWYRQDPGQGLRLIYYSQIVNDFQKGDIAEGYSVSREKKESFPLTVTSAQKNPTAFYLCASSMSWAATNEKLFFGSGTQLSVL.